What follows are 14 T cell receptor beta chains derived from one specimen sequenced in a study of blood T cell repertoires in COVID-19 (dated by TCRdb to about 2020). The protocol used for the library was the immunoSEQ multiplex PCR assay. This is the immuneACCESS table as TCRdb keeps it, with only in-frame sequences that have V and J called. A part of the clones is gone; compared with another copy, unresolved V genes explain less than half, and the rest is unexplained. A total of around 150,000 clones appear in this sample, about 80% of them only once. The leading ten clones occupy approximately 19% of the sample. The sequenced sample was peripheral blood. The receptor set was obtained from a woman older than 75 with acute or convalescent COVID-19.

The CDR3 nucleotides read TGTGCCAGCAGCCCGGGACAAGTGAAAAAACTGTTTTTT. This sequence encodes CASSPGQVKKLFF. This chain uses TRBV7-9 with TRBJ1-4, with D maybe TRBD1 (6 bases). Germline V gene data show CDR1 as SEHNR and CDR2 as FQNEAQ (reference sequence). Trimming took 5 bases from V and 9 from J, leaving 13 bases between them. The CDR3 runs 13 residues.

This clone is a singleton in its sample. The chain is built from TRBV7-8 and TRBJ1-2; D perhaps matches TRBD1 (5 bases). With 1 base removed from V and 8 bases from J, the gap between germline ends came to 11 bases. Germline lookup yields CDR1 SGHVS and CDR2 FQNEAQ. The CDR3 spans 13 residues. CDR3 nucleotide sequence: TGTGCCAGCAGCTTAGGCCGGAGGGGAGGCTACACCTTC. It specifies CASSLGRRGGYTF.

The chain is built from TRBV7-8 and TRBJ2-7; the match to TRBD1 covers 7 bases. CDR1 and CDR2 from the germline V gene are SGHVS and FQNEAQ. The CDR3 has 13 residues. V gave up 6 bases and J gave up 5 bases; unmatched junction bases: 7. CDR3 DNA: TGTGCCAGCAGTTCGGGACAGTCCCACGAGCAGTACTTC. Its translation: CASSSGQSHEQYF.

Details on this clone: A junction end diverges from the germline sequence, so it may reflect a read error. The V and J genes are TRBV7-7 and TRBJ2-1, with 9 bases lining up with TRBD2. This CDR3 is 14 amino acids long. Germline V CDR1 and CDR2: SSHAT, FNYEAQ (reference sequence). Here the CDR3 DNA reads TGTGCTAGCAGCTTAAGCTCTAGCGGGGAGAAGCAGTTCTTC. The encoded protein is CASSLSSSGEKQFF.

This chain connects TRBV28 to TRBJ2-1, with 8 bases identical to TRBD1. CDR1 MDHEN and CDR2 SYDVKM come from the germline V gene. The trim removed 5 bases at V and 5 bases at J, leaving 8 bases unmatched. This CDR3 contains 15 residues. The CDR3 spells CASSPIQGGHNEQFF. The CDR3, as DNA: TGTGCCAGCAGTCCAATACAGGGGGGTCACAATGAGCAGTTCTTC.

The chain is built from TRBV30 and TRBJ2-3, with 7 nucleotides matching TRBD1. The CDR3 has 14 amino acids. Per the germline V gene, CDR1 is GTSNPN and CDR2 is SVGIG (reference sequence). The V and J ends lost 4 bases and 5 bases, in that order; junction bases with no gene match: 9. CDR3 residues: CAWKGDSVIDTQYF. The CDR3 DNA reads as TGTGCCTGGAAGGGGGACAGCGTTATAGATACGCAGTATTTT.

The rearrangement uses TRBV7-8 and TRBJ1-4; 7 bases line up with TRBD1. The V segment lost 7 bases and the J segment 2 bases; nucleotides outside the gene matches: 10. The CDR3 loop spans 16 amino acids. The germline CDR1 and CDR2 sequences are SGHVS and FQNEAQ. CDR3 loop: CASIQDREPTNEKLFF. The CDR3 DNA reads as TGTGCCAGCATCCAAGACAGGGAGCCTACTAATGAAAAACTGTTTTTT.

V usage is TRBV11-2 and J usage is TRBJ2-7; D is ambiguous. CDR1 and CDR2 from the germline V gene are SGHAT and FQNNGV. Trimming took off 0 bases at V and 3 bases at J, with 9 bases between the two ends. The CDR3 spans 14 residues. Here the CDR3 reads CASSLDRLNYEQYF. The CDR3 bases are TGTGCCAGCAGCTTAGACAGATTGAACTACGAGCAGTACTTC.

CDR3 sequence (DNA): TGTGCCAGTAGTATAGAACGACTAACCTACAATGAGCAGTTCTTC. This sequence encodes CASSIERLTYNEQFF. The chain couples TRBV19 to TRBJ2-1, with TRBD2 as a possible D gene (5 bases). The CDR3 has 15 amino acids. V was cut by 0 bases and J by 2 bases, with 8 bases left in between. Germline CDR1 is LNHDA and CDR2 is SQIVND (reference sequence).

The rearrangement uses TRBV5-1 and TRBJ2-3; D gene uncertain. Germline CDR1 SGHRS, CDR2 YFSETQ. Trimming removed 0 bases from V and 1 base from J, with 12 bases in between. The CDR3 covers 16 residues. CDR3 sequence: CASSLDYPTGTDTQYF. The CDR3 DNA reads as TGCGCCAGCAGCTTGGACTACCCCACCGGCACAGATACGCAGTATTTT.

This clone occurred once. A junction boundary mismatches the germline segment, possibly from a read error. The chain couples TRBV7-7 to TRBJ2-2; 7 bases map to TRBD2. The CDR3 runs to 15 residues. Germline CDR1 reads SSHAT; CDR2 reads FNYEAQ (reference sequence). For the CDR3, the DNA is TGTGCTAGCAGCTTTTTGGCGGGAGAGGCCGGGGAGCTGTTTTTT. Amino acid sequence: CASSFLAGEAGELFF.

The chain combines TRBV30 with TRBJ1-1; TRBD1 matches at 8 bases. Germline V gives CDR1 GTSNPN, CDR2 SVGIG (reference sequence). Germline trimming cut 7 bases from V and 5 bases from J; bases unmatched to any gene: 9. This CDR3 comprises 13 residues. CDR3 bases: TGTGCCTCCACCGTAACAGGGGGGACTGAAGCTTTCTTT. Protein sequence: CASTVTGGTEAFF.

The rearrangement joins TRBV29-1 to TRBJ1-1, with a possible D match to TRBD1 (5 bases). The length of the CDR3 is 12 residues. V shed 4 bases and J shed 4 bases, with 10 bases lying between them. CDR1 and CDR2 from the germline V gene are SQVTM and ANQGSEA. CDR3 sequence: CSVVGGPTEAFF. The CDR3 region has the DNA TGCAGCGTTGTCGGGGGTCCCACTGAAGCTTTCTTT.

The rearrangement links TRBV5-4 to TRBJ2-7; 9 bases match TRBD1. CDR3 length: 14 amino acids. V was clipped by 4 bases and J by 2 bases; unmatched bases: 4. Germline V CDR1 and CDR2: SGHNT, YYREEE (reference sequence). The CDR3 DNA reads as TGTGCCAGCAGCCGGGGGACAGGGCCCTACGAGCAGTACTTC. Its protein product is CASSRGTGPYEQYF.